This T cell receptor beta chain was documented in a study of T cells after yellow fever vaccination. The CDR3 covers 14 residues. Germline CDR1 reads MNHEY; CDR2 reads SMNVEV (reference sequence). V shed 7 bases, J shed 4 bases, and the junction held 7 bases outside the gene matches. TCRdb recomputed calls from the 5' RACE reads with MiXCR, one row per CDR3 protein. The sample has under 550,000 distinct CDR3 sequences; 20% to 25% are singletons. V is TRBV27 and J is TRBJ2-3, with 8 bases that match TRBD2. The TCR was taken from a man aged 18 to 35 who received the YFV17D yellow fever vaccine. The source material was PBMCs, sampled 21 days after the first yellow fever vaccination. The CDR3 is CASTSGGAPDTQYF. DNA for the CDR3: TGTGCCAGCACCTCCGGGGGGGCCCCAGATACGCAGTATTTT.